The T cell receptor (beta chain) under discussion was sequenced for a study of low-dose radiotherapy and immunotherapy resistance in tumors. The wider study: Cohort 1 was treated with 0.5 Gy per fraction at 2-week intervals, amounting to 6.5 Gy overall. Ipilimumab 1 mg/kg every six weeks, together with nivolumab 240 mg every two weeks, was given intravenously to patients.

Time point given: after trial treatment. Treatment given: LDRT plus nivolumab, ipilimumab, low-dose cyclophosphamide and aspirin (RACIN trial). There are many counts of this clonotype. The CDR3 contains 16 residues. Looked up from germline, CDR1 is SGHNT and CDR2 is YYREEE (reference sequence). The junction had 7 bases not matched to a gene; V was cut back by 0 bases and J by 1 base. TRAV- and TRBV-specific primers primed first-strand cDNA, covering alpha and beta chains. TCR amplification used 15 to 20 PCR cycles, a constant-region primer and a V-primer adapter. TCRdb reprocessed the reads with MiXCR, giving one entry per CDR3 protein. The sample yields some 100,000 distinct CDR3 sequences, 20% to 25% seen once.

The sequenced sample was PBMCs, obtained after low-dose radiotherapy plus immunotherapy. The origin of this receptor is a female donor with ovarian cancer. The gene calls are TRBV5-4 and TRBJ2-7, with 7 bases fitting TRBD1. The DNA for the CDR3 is TGTGCCAGCAGCTTGGCCCGACAGGGTCGTTCCTACGAGCAGTACTTC. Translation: CASSLARQGRSYEQYF. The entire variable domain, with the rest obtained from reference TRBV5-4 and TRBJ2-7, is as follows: ETGVTQSPTHLIKTRGQQVTLRCSSQSGHNTVSWYQQALGQGPQFIFQYYREEENGRGNFPPRFSGLQFPNYSSELNVNALELDDSALYLCASSLARQGRSYEQYFGPGTRLTVT.